These T cell receptor beta chains were read from a single sample in a study of spatial heterogeneity in lung cancer. MiXCR was run by TCRdb on the 5' RACE reads, yielding one entry per CDR3 protein. The table has around 23,000 distinct CDR3 sequences, approximately 3% seen once. This material consisted of PBMCs, taken at surgery. Every receptor here comes from a female donor with early-stage non-small cell lung cancer. The CDR3 runs from the conserved cysteine through the conserved F or W. A D gene is named only where the DNA matches it firmly. Only some rows state a clone size, as once, few, many or a class for expanded clones.

J: TRBJ1-4; size: many; D: TRBD1; V: TRBV7-9; CDR3: CASSPDRINEKLFF; DNA: TGTGCCAGCAGCCCGGACAGGATTAATGAAAAACTGTTTTTT
J: TRBJ1-2; size: many; D: .; V: TRBV7-2; CDR3: CASSPSGVRVNLGYTF; DNA: TGTGCCAGCAGCCCTAGCGGGGTCCGGGTTAATCTTGGCTACACCTTC
J: TRBJ2-1; size: many; D: TRBD1; V: TRBV20-1; CDR3: CSLSQGAREQFF; DNA: TGCAGTCTCTCACAGGGGGCCCGTGAGCAGTTCTTC
J: TRBJ2-2; size: many; D: .; V: TRBV2; CDR3: CASSGTNTGELFF; DNA: TGTGCCAGCAGCGGGACGAACACCGGGGAGCTGTTTTTT
J: TRBJ1-2; size: many; D: .; V: TRBV29-1; CDR3: CSVDPLGYGYTF; DNA: TGCAGCGTTGATCCATTGGGCTATGGCTACACCTTC
J: TRBJ2-2; size: many; D: TRBD2; V: TRBV20-1; CDR3: CSARDLLAGEFDTGELFF; DNA: TGCAGTGCTAGAGATCTCCTAGCGGGAGAATTCGACACCGGGGAGCTGTTTTTT
J: TRBJ2-1; size: many; D: TRBD2; V: TRBV19; CDR3: CASSKLAGANNEQFF; DNA: TGTGCCAGTAGCAAACTAGCGGGAGCCAACAATGAGCAGTTCTTC
J: TRBJ1-1; size: many; D: TRBD1; V: TRBV12-3/TRBV12-4; CDR3: CASTGPGGANTEAFF; DNA: TGTGCCAGCACGGGTCCAGGGGGAGCGAACACTGAAGCTTTCTTT
J: TRBJ1-3; size: few; D: .; V: TRBV11-2; CDR3: CASSPYSGNTIYF; DNA: TGTGCCAGCAGCCCCTACTCTGGAAACACCATATATTTT
J: TRBJ2-7; size: .; D: TRBD2; V: TRBV2; CDR3: CASSRTSGSYEQYF; DNA: TGTGCCAGCAGCCGGACTAGCGGATCCTACGAGCAGTACTTC
J: TRBJ2-2; size: few; D: .; V: TRBV5-1; CDR3: CASSLDRPTGELFF; DNA: TGCGCCAGCAGCTTGGACAGGCCTACCGGGGAGCTGTTTTTT
J: TRBJ2-3; size: many; D: .; V: TRBV10-3; CDR3: CAISESASFETTDTQYF; DNA: TGTGCCATCAGTGAGTCGGCTAGCTTCGAGACCACAGATACGCAGTATTTT
J: TRBJ2-3; size: many; D: .; V: TRBV20-1; CDR3: CSARDTWADTQYF; DNA: TGCAGTGCTAGAGATACTTGGGCAGATACGCAGTATTTT
J: TRBJ1-5; size: .; D: .; V: TRBV6-1; CDR3: CASSPDSNQPQHF; DNA: TGTGCCAGCAGTCCGGACAGCAATCAGCCCCAGCATTTT
J: TRBJ1-1; size: medium-sized; D: .; V: TRBV14; CDR3: CASSQSPGGKAFF; DNA: TGTGCCAGCAGCCAATCCCCGGGGGGGAAAGCTTTCTTT
J: TRBJ2-2; size: many; D: .; V: TRBV12-3/TRBV12-4; CDR3: CASSSTEPKNTGELFF; DNA: TGTGCCAGCAGTTCGACAGAGCCGAAGAACACCGGGGAGCTGTTTTTT
J: TRBJ2-1; size: .; D: .; V: TRBV6-5; CDR3: CASSLDNEQFF; DNA: TGTGCCAGCAGCCTTGACAATGAGCAGTTCTTC
J: TRBJ2-7; size: many; D: .; V: TRBV9; CDR3: CASSVANIGTYEQYF; DNA: TGTGCCAGCAGCGTAGCGAATATCGGGACCTACGAGCAGTACTTC
J: TRBJ2-1; size: many; D: .; V: TRBV20-1; CDR3: CSARDFAAGAYNEQFF; DNA: TGCAGTGCTAGAGATTTCGCGGCAGGGGCCTACAATGAGCAGTTCTTC
J: TRBJ2-3; size: many; D: .; V: TRBV12-3/TRBV12-4; CDR3: CASRRVPDTQYF; DNA: TGTGCCAGCAGGAGGGTTCCAGATACGCAGTATTTT
J: TRBJ2-2; size: many; D: TRBD1; V: TRBV7-3; CDR3: CASRQTGTGDTGELFF; DNA: TGTGCCAGCAGGCAGACCGGGACAGGGGACACCGGGGAGCTGTTTTTT
J: TRBJ2-2; size: .; D: .; V: TRBV7-9; CDR3: CASRVAGKGRELFF; DNA: TGTGCCAGCAGGGTCGCCGGGAAAGGTCGGGAGCTGTTTTTT
J: TRBJ2-1; size: many; D: TRBD2; V: TRBV19; CDR3: CASSPIAGAVDNEQFF; DNA: TGTGCCAGTAGTCCTATAGCGGGAGCGGTTGACAATGAGCAGTTCTTC
J: TRBJ2-7; size: many; D: TRBD1; V: TRBV12-3/TRBV12-4; CDR3: CASSRGTAYEQYF; DNA: TGTGCCAGCAGCCGAGGGACAGCCTACGAGCAGTACTTC
J: TRBJ2-7; size: many; D: .; V: TRBV4-1; CDR3: CASSQSGLGEQYF; DNA: TGCGCCAGCAGCCAATCCGGGCTAGGGGAGCAGTACTTC
J: TRBJ2-7; size: few; D: TRBD1; V: TRBV27; CDR3: CASSLTTPSLTTPGQDSYEQYF; DNA: TGTGCCAGCAGTTTGACTACCCCCAGTTTGACTACCCCCGGACAGGACTCCTACGAGCAGTACTTC
J: TRBJ1-5; size: many; D: .; V: TRBV27; CDR3: CASSFVNQPQHF; DNA: TGTGCCAGCAGTTTTGTTAATCAGCCCCAGCATTTT
J: TRBJ1-1; size: few; D: .; V: TRBV7-6; CDR3: CASSSAGANTEAFF; DNA: TGTGCCAGCAGCTCCGCAGGGGCTAACACTGAAGCTTTCTTT
J: TRBJ1-2; size: many; D: .; V: TRBV28; CDR3: CASSLQGDYGYTF; DNA: TGTGCCAGCAGTCTTCAGGGTGACTATGGCTACACCTTC
J: TRBJ2-1; size: once; D: TRBD2; V: TRBV14; CDR3: CASSRLAGTRVEFF; DNA: TGTGCCAGCAGCCGACTAGCGGGAACGAGAGTTGAGTTCTTC
J: TRBJ2-1; size: many; D: TRBD2; V: TRBV29-1; CDR3: CSVRLAGRWDEQFF; DNA: TGCAGCGTCCGACTAGCGGGAAGGTGGGATGAGCAGTTCTTC
J: TRBJ1-5; size: many; D: TRBD1; V: TRBV2; CDR3: CASSDPGTGSDQPQHF; DNA: TGTGCCAGCAGTGACCCCGGGACAGGGAGCGATCAGCCCCAGCATTTT
J: TRBJ1-4; size: many; D: .; V: TRBV5-1; CDR3: CASSRRGNEKLFF; DNA: TGCGCCAGCTCCAGAAGGGGTAATGAAAAACTGTTTTTT
J: TRBJ2-2; size: many; D: .; V: TRBV18; CDR3: CASSPNLNTGELFF; DNA: TGTGCCAGCTCACCGAACTTGAACACCGGGGAGCTGTTTTTT
J: TRBJ2-3; size: few; D: TRBD2; V: TRBV12-3/TRBV12-4; CDR3: CASNPTSGRATDTQYF; DNA: TGTGCCAGCAACCCGACTAGCGGGAGGGCAACAGATACGCAGTATTTT
J: TRBJ2-1; size: many; D: .; V: TRBV7-3; CDR3: CASSFQGGGNEQFF; DNA: TGTGCCAGCAGCTTTCAGGGAGGGGGCAATGAGCAGTTCTTC
J: TRBJ2-2; size: many; D: TRBD2; V: TRBV10-2; CDR3: CASSRGPKAGRNTGELFF; DNA: TGCGCCAGCAGCCGAGGCCCCAAAGCGGGACGCAACACCGGGGAGCTGTTTTTT
J: TRBJ2-7; size: many; D: TRBD2; V: TRBV5-1; CDR3: CASNPGPGGPSYEQYF; DNA: TGCGCCAGCAACCCGGGTCCGGGAGGGCCTTCCTACGAGCAGTACTTC
J: TRBJ1-5; size: .; D: .; V: TRBV28; CDR3: CASSLGTGSNQPQHF; DNA: TGTGCCAGCAGTCTTGGGACGGGAAGCAATCAGCCCCAGCATTTT
J: TRBJ1-1; size: many; D: .; V: TRBV19; CDR3: CASRSPGYHTEAFF; DNA: TGTGCCAGTAGATCACCAGGGTATCACACTGAAGCTTTCTTT